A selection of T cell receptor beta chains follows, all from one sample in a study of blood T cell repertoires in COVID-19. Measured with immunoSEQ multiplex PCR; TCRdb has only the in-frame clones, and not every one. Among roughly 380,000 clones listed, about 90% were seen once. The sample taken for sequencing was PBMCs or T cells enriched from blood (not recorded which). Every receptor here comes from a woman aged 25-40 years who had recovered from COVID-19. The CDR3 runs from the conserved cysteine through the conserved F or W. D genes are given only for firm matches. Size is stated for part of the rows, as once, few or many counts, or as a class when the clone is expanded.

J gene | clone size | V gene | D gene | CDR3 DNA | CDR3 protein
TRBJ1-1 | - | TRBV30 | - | TGTGCCTGGAGGAGGTACCCCATGAACACTGAAGCTTTCTTT | CAWRRYPMNTEAFF
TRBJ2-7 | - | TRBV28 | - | TGTGCCCCCAGGGGCACCAGCTCCTACGAGCAGTACTTC | CAPRGTSSYEQYF
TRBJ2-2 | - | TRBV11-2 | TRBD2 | TGTGCCAGCAGCAAACCGGGACTAGCGCTCTCCGGGGAGCTGTTTTTT | CASSKPGLALSGELFF
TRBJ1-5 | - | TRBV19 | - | TGTGTCAGTGGGGGGGAACTTCAGCCCCAGCATTTT | CVSGGELQPQHF
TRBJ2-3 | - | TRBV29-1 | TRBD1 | TGCAGCGTTGAAGCGTGGGGACAGACCACAGATACGCAGTATTTT | CSVEAWGQTTDTQYF
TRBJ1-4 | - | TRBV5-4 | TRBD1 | TGTGCCAGCAGCTGGGACAGTAAGAATGAAAAACTGTTTTTT | CASSWDSKNEKLFF
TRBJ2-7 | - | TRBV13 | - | TGTGCCAGCAGCTTCGGCGGGGCCTACGAGCAGTACTTC | CASSFGGAYEQYF
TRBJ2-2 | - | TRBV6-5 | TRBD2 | TGTGCCAGCAGTTACGGGACGGGGCGGGGGACCGGGGAGCTGTTTTTT | CASSYGTGRGTGELFF
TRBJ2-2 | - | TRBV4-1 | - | TGCGCCAGCAGCCAAGTTAGGGGTCGTAGCACCGGGGAGCTGTTTTTT | CASSQVRGRSTGELFF
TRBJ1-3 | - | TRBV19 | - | TGTGCCAGTAGTATAGACATCAACTCTGGAAACACCATATATTTT | CASSIDINSGNTIYF
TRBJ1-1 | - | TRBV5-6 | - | TGTGCCAGCAGCTTGCGGGGGGGCACTGAAGCTTTCTTT | CASSLRGGTEAFF
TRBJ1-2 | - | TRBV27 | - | TGTGCCAGCAGTCTTACAGGGACTAACTATGGCTACACCTTC | CASSLTGTNYGYTF
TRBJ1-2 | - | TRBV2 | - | TGTGCCAGCAGTGCAGGGGATTTGGTAGTTGGCTACACCTTC | CASSAGDLVVGYTF
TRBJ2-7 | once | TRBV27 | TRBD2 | TGTGCCAGCACCGGACTAGCGGGAGGCCACGAGCAGTACTTC | CASTGLAGGHEQYF
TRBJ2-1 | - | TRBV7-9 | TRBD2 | TGTGCCAGCAGCTTAGAGGCGGGAGTGAATGAGCAGTTCTTC | CASSLEAGVNEQFF
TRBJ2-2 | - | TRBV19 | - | TGTGCCAGTAATCTGAACACCGGGGAGCTGTTTTTT | CASNLNTGELFF
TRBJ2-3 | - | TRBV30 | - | TGTGCCTGGAGTGTACGGGGAACAGATACGCAGTATTTT | CAWSVRGTDTQYF
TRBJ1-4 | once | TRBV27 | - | TGTGCCAGCAGTTTATGGGGCGGGGAGGGTGAAAAACTGTTTTTT | CASSLWGGEGEKLFF
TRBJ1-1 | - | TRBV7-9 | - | TGTGCCAGCAGCCCAGGGGCTGAAGCTTTCTTT | CASSPGAEAFF
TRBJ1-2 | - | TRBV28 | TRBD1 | TGTGCCAGCAGAAGTACAGGGGGCGCAGGTGGCTACACCTTC | CASRSTGGAGGYTF
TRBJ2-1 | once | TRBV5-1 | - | TGCGCCAGCAGCTTGGAACCTGGGACAACGAATGAGCAGTTCTTC | CASSLEPGTTNEQFF
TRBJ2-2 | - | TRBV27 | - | TGTGCCAGCACCATCGGGACGAACACCGGGGAGCTGTTTTTT | CASTIGTNTGELFF
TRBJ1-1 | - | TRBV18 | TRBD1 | TGTGCCAGCTCACAAGACAGGGAGAACACTGAAGCTTTCTTT | CASSQDRENTEAFF
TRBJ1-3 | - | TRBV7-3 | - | TGTGCCAGCAGCTTAAGTGGTGGAGACAGGTTGGGCTCTGGAAACACCATATATTTT | CASSLSGGDRLGSGNTIYF
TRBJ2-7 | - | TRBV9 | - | TGTGCCAGCAGCGTAGACGCGTTTACCTACGAGCAGTACTTC | CASSVDAFTYEQYF
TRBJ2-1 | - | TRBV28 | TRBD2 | TGTGCCAGCAGTTTGGGGGAGACTAGCGGGAGGGTCGGGGAGCAGTTCTTC | CASSLGETSGRVGEQFF
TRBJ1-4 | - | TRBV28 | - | TGTGCCAGCATGACCGCGGGTGGCGAAAAACTGTTTTTT | CASMTAGGEKLFF
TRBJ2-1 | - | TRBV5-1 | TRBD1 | TGCGCCAGCAGCTTGGCCACGCACAGGGGGCATGAGCAGTTCTTC | CASSLATHRGHEQFF